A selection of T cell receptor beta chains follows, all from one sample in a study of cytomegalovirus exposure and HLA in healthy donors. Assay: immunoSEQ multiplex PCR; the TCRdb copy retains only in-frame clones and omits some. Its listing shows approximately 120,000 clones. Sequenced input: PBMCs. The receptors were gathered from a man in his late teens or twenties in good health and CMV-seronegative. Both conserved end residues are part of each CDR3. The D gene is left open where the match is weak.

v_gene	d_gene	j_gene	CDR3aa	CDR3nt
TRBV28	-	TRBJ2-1	CASLTSSISSYNEQFF	TGTGCCAGTCTTACGTCTTCGATTAGTTCCTACAATGAGCAGTTCTTC
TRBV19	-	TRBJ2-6	CASSTKRRGGSSGANVLTF	TGTGCCAGTAGCACCAAAAGAAGGGGGGGTTCCTCTGGGGCCAACGTCCTGACTTTC
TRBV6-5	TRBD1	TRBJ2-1	CASSYTTGLDNEQFF	TGTGCCAGCAGTTACACGACAGGGCTCGACAATGAGCAGTTCTTC
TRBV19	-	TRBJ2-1	CASREGWRKFF	TGTGCCAGTAGGGAAGGGTGGAGGAAGTTCTTC
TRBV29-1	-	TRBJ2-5	CSADSQGETQYF	TGCAGCGCGGACAGCCAGGGAGAGACCCAGTACTTC
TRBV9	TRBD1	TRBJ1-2	CASSQAGQGVNYGYTF	TGTGCCAGCAGCCAAGCGGGACAGGGGGTGAACTATGGCTACACCTTC
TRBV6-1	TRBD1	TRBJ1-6	CASRWDRENSPLHF	TGTGCCAGCAGATGGGACAGGGAAAATTCACCCCTCCACTTT
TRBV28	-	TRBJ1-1	CASSSRGGAGTEAFF	TGTGCCAGCAGTTCCCGAGGAGGGGCTGGAACTGAAGCTTTCTTT
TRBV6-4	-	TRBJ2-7	CASSRAAGVQHEQYF	TGTGCCAGCTCCCGGGCCGCAGGGGTTCAACACGAGCAGTACTTC
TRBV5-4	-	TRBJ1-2	CASSLNSPGGGYTF	TGTGCCAGCAGCTTGAATTCTCCGGGGGGTGGCTACACCTTC